The 8 T cell receptor beta chains listed next were all sequenced from one sample in a study of T cells in Graves' hyperthyroidism and ophthalmopathy. RNA transcripts provided the source from which TCR beta CDR3 regions were amplified. The HTBI primer set was used in a first-round RT-PCR of the TCR CDR3. TCRdb recomputed calls from the multiplex PCR reads with MiXCR, one row per CDR3 protein. The table includes roughly 530,000 distinct CDR3 sequences, 17% detected once. Sequencing was performed on blood. The receptors derive from a woman aged 18-29 years with Graves' ophthalmopathy.

This clonotype was recorded many times. The J gene is TRBJ1-1, the V gene TRBV27, with D possibly being TRBD1 (6 bases). Germline V gene lookup returns CDR1 MNHEY and CDR2 SMNVEV (reference sequence). V was pared by 2 bases and J by 3 bases, with 10 bases between. This CDR3 has 14 amino acids. The CDR3, as DNA: TGTGCCAGCAGTTTACAAGGGGGTTACACTGAAGCTTTCTTT. Translation: CASSLQGGYTEAFF.

The rearrangement joins TRBV6-6 to TRBJ2-3, with unresolved D. The CDR3 consists of 15 residues. CDR1 is MNHNY, CDR2 SVGAGI, per germline (reference sequence). V dropped 0 bases and J dropped 3 bases, with 10 bases sitting between them. DNA for the CDR3: TGTGCCAGCAGTTACTCCGGCGTATCGACAGATACGCAGTATTTT. As protein: CASSYSGVSTDTQYF.

This clonotype was observed at least ten times. The chain has TRBV11-1 and TRBJ1-1, with 7 bases matching TRBD1. The CDR3 runs to 14 residues. With V trimmed by 4 bases and J by 0 bases, 2 bases remained unmatched. Germline V gene sequence: CDR1 SGHAT, CDR2 FQDESV (reference sequence). This CDR3 reads CASSWTGLNTEAFF. For the CDR3, the DNA is TGTGCCAGCAGCTGGACAGGTTTGAACACTGAAGCTTTCTTT.

The chain links TRBV6-1 to TRBJ1-2, with a weak D call TRBD1 (6 bases). Trimming removed 5 bases from V and 7 bases from J, with 17 bases in between. The CDR3 spans 14 residues. Germline V gene data show CDR1 as MNHNS and CDR2 as SASEGT. CDR3 in DNA: TGTGCCAGCAGTCCGGGACAATTAATCCTTGGCTACACCTTC. As protein: CASSPGQLILGYTF.

The rearrangement uses TRBV24-1 and TRBJ2-5, with D possibly being TRBD2 (5 bases). Germline V lookup: CDR1 KGHDR, CDR2 SFDVKD. The CDR3 length is 15 residues. V lost 1 base to trimming and J lost 5 bases, with 13 bases between them. The CDR3 region is CATSDFRGSWETQYF. The CDR3 bases are TGTGCCACCAGTGATTTCCGGGGTAGTTGGGAGACCCAGTACTTC.

V usage is TRBV29-1 and J usage is TRBJ1-1; D call uncertain. The V gene lost 4 bases and the J gene lost 1 base, with 10 bases spanning the gap. This CDR3 is built from 13 residues. CDR1 and CDR2 from the germline V gene are SQVTM and ANQGSEA. CDR3: CSVGSPQNTEAFF. The CDR3 DNA reads TGCAGCGTTGGATCCCCTCAGAACACTGAAGCTTTCTTT.

This chain connects TRBV6-1 to TRBJ1-1; no reliable D call. With 7 bases removed from V and 3 bases from J, the gap between germline ends came to 9 bases. The CDR3 extends over 12 amino acids. Germline CDR1 reads MNHNS; CDR2 reads SASEGT. CDR3 coding DNA: TGTGCCAGCATGCCAGCCTACACTGAAGCTTTCTTT. Protein sequence: CASMPAYTEAFF.

The rearrangement links TRBV20-1 to TRBJ2-7, with D perhaps being TRBD1 or TRBD2 (5 bases each). The germline V and J ends were trimmed by 1 base and 0 bases, with 13 bases remaining between them. The CDR3 contains 15 residues. Germline V gene data show CDR1 as DFQATT and CDR2 as SNEGSKA (reference sequence). For the CDR3, the DNA is TGCAGTGCTAGAGGTGGGTGGGGGAGCTCCTACGAGCAGTACTTC. Translation gives CSARGGWGSSYEQYF.